This is a list of T cell receptor beta chains from one sample in a study of CD8 T cells in ankylosing spondylitis. TCRdb itself ran the 5' RACE reads through MiXCR, one entry per CDR3 protein. The data contain 200,000 to 250,000 distinct CDR3 sequences, approximately 10% of them singletons. Source material: blood, either unsorted or a sorted T cell fraction (not recorded which). The receptor set was obtained from a male donor with ankylosing spondylitis or in good health (not recorded which). CDR3s leave out the opening cysteine and the closing phenylalanine or tryptophan. Clone size, where shown, is once, few, many, or a class for clones that have expanded.

j_gene: TRBJ1-2
abundance: -
v_gene: TRBV20-1
CDR3aa: SAYVSGYT

j_gene: TRBJ2-1
abundance: many
v_gene: TRBV25-1
CDR3aa: ASRLDGGQF

j_gene: TRBJ2-5
abundance: many
v_gene: TRBV5-1
CDR3aa: ASAPRGREETQY

j_gene: TRBJ2-3
abundance: many
v_gene: TRBV6-1
CDR3aa: ASQGWGTDTQY

j_gene: TRBJ1-5
abundance: -
v_gene: TRBV7-2
CDR3aa: ASSQGFNQPQH

j_gene: TRBJ2-1
abundance: -
v_gene: TRBV9
CDR3aa: ASSVELAAPNEQF

j_gene: TRBJ2-4
abundance: -
v_gene: TRBV2
CDR3aa: ASSNRDRAPAKNIQY

j_gene: TRBJ1-1
abundance: -
v_gene: TRBV28
CDR3aa: ASSWSPQGAHTEAF

j_gene: TRBJ2-3
abundance: few
v_gene: TRBV7-2
CDR3aa: ASSLEGLAQNTQY

j_gene: TRBJ2-7
abundance: few
v_gene: TRBV7-2
CDR3aa: ASSLGTSGGTYEQY

j_gene: TRBJ2-7
abundance: few
v_gene: TRBV12-3/TRBV12-4
CDR3aa: ASSWSSRTSPYEQY

j_gene: TRBJ2-7
abundance: many
v_gene: TRBV20-1
CDR3aa: SASELAGPVTYEQY

j_gene: TRBJ2-7
abundance: many
v_gene: TRBV20-1
CDR3aa: SASTLRDRDNEQY

j_gene: TRBJ2-5
abundance: -
v_gene: TRBV5-6
CDR3aa: ASSQGRRGETQY

j_gene: TRBJ2-7
abundance: many
v_gene: TRBV20-1
CDR3aa: SARPGLRTLSYEQY

j_gene: TRBJ1-2
abundance: many
v_gene: TRBV7-2
CDR3aa: ASSLMGTSNYGYT

j_gene: TRBJ2-3
abundance: many
v_gene: TRBV7-3
CDR3aa: ASSSGPTGDTQY

j_gene: TRBJ2-5
abundance: -
v_gene: TRBV28
CDR3aa: ASKRDFQETQY

j_gene: TRBJ1-5
abundance: few
v_gene: TRBV29-1
CDR3aa: SAWTVNQPQH

j_gene: TRBJ1-2
abundance: -
v_gene: TRBV12-3/TRBV12-4
CDR3aa: ASSPTWRGPDGYT

j_gene: TRBJ2-3
abundance: many
v_gene: TRBV5-6
CDR3aa: ASSSGGQYTDTQY

j_gene: TRBJ2-5
abundance: few
v_gene: TRBV7-3
CDR3aa: ASSRSSGGHQETQY

j_gene: TRBJ1-5
abundance: few
v_gene: TRBV7-2
CDR3aa: ASSSGGLGNQPQH

j_gene: TRBJ2-5
abundance: many
v_gene: TRBV27
CDR3aa: ASSLGYQETQY

j_gene: TRBJ1-1
abundance: -
v_gene: TRBV9
CDR3aa: ASSPGHLNTEAF

j_gene: TRBJ1-4
abundance: few
v_gene: TRBV5-1
CDR3aa: ASSQGQGVREKLF

j_gene: TRBJ2-2
abundance: many
v_gene: TRBV24-1
CDR3aa: ATSAVLAAGSTGELF

j_gene: TRBJ2-6
abundance: many
v_gene: TRBV10-3
CDR3aa: AIRKDRRGSGANVLT

j_gene: TRBJ1-6
abundance: -
v_gene: TRBV28
CDR3aa: ASSFSRTRDRGRHSPLH

j_gene: TRBJ2-3
abundance: many
v_gene: TRBV5-1
CDR3aa: ASSPSWTGGADTQY

j_gene: TRBJ2-2
abundance: many
v_gene: TRBV20-1
CDR3aa: SAREFIVGELF